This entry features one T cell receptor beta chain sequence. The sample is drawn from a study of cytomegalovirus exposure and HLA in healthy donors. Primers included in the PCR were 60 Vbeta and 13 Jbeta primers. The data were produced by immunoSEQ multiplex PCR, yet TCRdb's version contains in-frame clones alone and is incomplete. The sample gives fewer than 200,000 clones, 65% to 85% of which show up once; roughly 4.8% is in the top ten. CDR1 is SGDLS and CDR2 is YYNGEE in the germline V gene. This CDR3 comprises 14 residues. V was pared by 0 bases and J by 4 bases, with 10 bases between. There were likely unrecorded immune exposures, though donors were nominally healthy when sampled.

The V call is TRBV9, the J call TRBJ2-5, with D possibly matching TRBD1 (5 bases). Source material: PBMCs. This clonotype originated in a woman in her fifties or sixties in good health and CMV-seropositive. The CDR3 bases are TGTGCCAGCAGCGTAGGTGGTAGGGGAGAGACCCAGTACTTC. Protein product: CASSVGGRGETQYF.